This is a list of T cell receptor beta chains from one sample in a study of blood T cells in healthy people across ages. Each CDR3 protein is one row after TCRdb ran MiXCR on the 5' RACE reads. The sample carries around 320,000 distinct CDR3 sequences, 27% recorded once. Sequenced: blood. The receptors stem from a woman in her 70s in good health. The CDR3 runs from the conserved cysteine through the conserved F or W.

V gene,CDR3 protein
TRBV5-1,CASRGTEQETQYF
TRBV10-3,CAISPQVAGLREQYF
TRBV20-1,CSASESTSYEQYF
TRBV10-3,CAISDLGAGELFF
TRBV28,CASSVTGGQRNSPLHF
TRBV12-3/TRBV12-4,CASSPNDGQPQHF
TRBV7-2,CASSLYATGLNNEQFF
TRBV14,CASSQDRGDSGLSYEQYF
TRBV20-1,CSAPLAALAKNIQYF
TRBV19,CASKDYTSEEYF
TRBV6-1,CASIMTTGAKNIQYF
TRBV5-5,CASSEGEYEQYF
TRBV29-1,CSVGSSGNSYEQYF
TRBV20-1,CSAEGGRDPYEQYF
TRBV27,CASSLTQGGRYEQYF
TRBV5-6,CASSRYRGLENQPQHF
TRBV2,CASRLDRNNEKLFF
TRBV20-1,CSASRLAGGPGTQYF
TRBV28,CASSLRGDQPQHF
TRBV25-1,CASSRGGSDEQYF
TRBV7-2,CASSPGGGAAYEQYF
TRBV7-6,CASSLEQGRGQPQHF
TRBV29-1,CSVEDHLEAQYF
TRBV2,CASKETSGMNTQYF
TRBV20-1,CSASRTSGSKGETQYF
TRBV28,CASSLGSGGLPYEQYF
TRBV20-1,CSARRAGVREQFF
TRBV13,CASSFTGTRSPNTQYF
TRBV24-1,CATSELAGGPNRQETQYF
TRBV5-1,CASSPDGLANYGYTF
TRBV7-3,CASSWGSRGETQYF
TRBV12-3/TRBV12-4,CASSLANLQYF
TRBV28,CASRVGSPLHF
TRBV29-1,CNVVGGPPSYTDTQYF
TRBV28,CASSLAGTDVTQYF
TRBV6-6,CASSFGGRSEKLFF
TRBV5-1,CASSLGDRVVEQYF
TRBV20-1,CSARDSGLGEETQYF
TRBV18,CASLSNSGGSYNEQFF
TRBV29-1,CSVAGLAGSTYNEQFF
TRBV4-3,CASSQDRGSLNYYGYTF
TRBV4-1,CASSQGRATGNTIYF
TRBV28,CASTPDSFYGYTF
TRBV4-1,CASSHLDLGLAGNEQFF
TRBV6-1,CASSETFWAFF
TRBV5-6,CASSLLTSDTDTQYF
TRBV29-1,CSVGGDRNNEKLFF
TRBV28,CAGGQEREKLFF
TRBV9,CASSSDPQDLDTGELFF
TRBV20-1,CSARQNLNEKLFF
TRBV12-3/TRBV12-4,CASSSAGEETQYF
TRBV5-4,CASSLPGQTHEQYF
TRBV24-1,CATSDRTGSETQYF
TRBV7-8,CASSLRPDYGYTF
TRBV20-1,CSAPTTREQYF
TRBV28,CASSFSGSGYGYTF
TRBV7-7,CASSPLSGRETQYF
TRBV2,CASTEGWGMLGTDTQYF
TRBV3-1,CASSQLTSGSGNTQYF
TRBV5-1,CASSLGRLNGDTQYF